This T cell receptor beta chain was documented in a study of cytomegalovirus exposure and HLA in healthy donors. The study ran its PCR with 60 Vbeta and 13 Jbeta primers. Using immunoSEQ multiplex PCR, the repertoire was profiled, and TCRdb retains in-frame clones only, with some absent. The sample records 200,000 to 250,000 clones, approximately 80% being singletons. The sequenced sample consisted of PBMCs. The receptor comes from a man aged 35-49 years in good health and CMV-seronegative.

The CDR3 nucleotides read TGTGCCAGCAGCCCCGGGATCTCCTACGAGCAGTACTTC. It translates to CASSPGISYEQYF. The rearrangement joins TRBV6-5 to TRBJ2-5, with D possibly TRBD2 on 5 matching bases. Judging by the DNA end, TRBJ2-7 fits better; the J call may be wrong. CDR1 MNHEY and CDR2 SVGAGI come from the germline V gene. This CDR3 contains 13 residues.